A single sample gave rise to the 30 T cell receptor beta chains below, sequenced in a study of Graves' ophthalmopathy and Graves' hyperthyroidism. Amplified TCR beta CDR3 regions were obtained using RNA transcripts as template. The workflow started with a first-round RT-PCR run with HTBI primers and then moved on to a second-round multiplex PCR. One entry per CDR3 protein results from TCRdb running MiXCR on the multiplex PCR reads. There are 400,000 to 450,000 distinct CDR3 sequences in the sample; around a fifth occur only once, and 2.5% to 3.5% lies in the top ten. Specimen: peripheral blood. Receptors were obtained from a woman aged 18-35 years with stable Graves' hyperthyroidism.

This clonotype was counted ten times or more. The V call is TRBV11-1, the J call TRBJ2-2, with D maybe TRBD2 (5 bases). CDR3 size: 16 residues. Between the trimmed V and J ends, which lost 7 bases and 3 bases, there was a span of 18 bases. The germline V gene encodes CDR1 SGHAT and CDR2 FQDESV (reference sequence). The CDR3 region is CASKPPGLSYTGELFF. DNA for the CDR3: TGTGCCAGCAAACCCCCCGGACTTTCCTACACCGGGGAGCTGTTTTTT.

This clonotype was detected ten times or more. The genes are TRBV7-2 and TRBJ2-3; D uncertain. Germline V lookup: CDR1 SGHTA, CDR2 FQGNSA. This CDR3 comprises 14 residues. Trimming shortened V by 3 bases and J by 2 bases, and 9 bases separated the two germline ends. The CDR3 loop reads CASSLEQHTDTQYF. The CDR3 DNA sequence: TGTGCCAGCAGCTTGGAGCAGCACACAGATACGCAGTATTTT.

This clonotype was counted at least ten times. The chain is built from TRBV5-1 and TRBJ2-6; TRBD1 aligns across 7 bases. Germline CDR1 reads SGHRS; CDR2 reads YFSETQ. Trimming at V came to 4 bases and at J to 2 bases, leaving 9 bases not matched to a gene. The CDR3 is made up of 17 amino acids. The CDR3 DNA is TGCGCCAGCAGCACAATCTTAACAGGGGCTGGGGCCAACGTCCTGACTTTC. Translation gives CASSTILTGAGANVLTF.

This clonotype was picked up many times. This CDR3 reads CASADGTNTGELFF. In DNA form, the CDR3 reads TGTGCCAGCGCTGACGGAACGAACACCGGGGAGCTGTTTTTT. The chain couples TRBV6-1 to TRBJ2-2; no reliable D call. Germline CDR1 MNHNS, CDR2 SASEGT. V lost 8 bases and J 0 bases, leaving 10 bases between the germline ends. The CDR3 sequence is 14 residues long.

This clonotype has just a few counts. The V and J genes are TRBV11-2 and TRBJ1-1; the D gene is possibly TRBD1 (6 bases). This CDR3 contains 16 residues. The ends were cut back, 0 bases at V and 3 bases at J, with 14 bases in the middle. From germline, CDR1 is SGHAT and CDR2 FQNNGV. CDR3 in DNA: TGTGCCAGCAGCTTAGATCCGCGGGGGCGCGACACTGAAGCTTTCTTT. Its protein product is CASSLDPRGRDTEAFF. Drawing the rest from reference TRBV11-2 and TRBJ1-1, the complete variable domain is EAGVAQSPRYKIIEKRQSVAFWCNPISGHATLYWYQQILGQGPKLLIQFQNNGVVDDSQLPKDRFSAERLKGVDSTLKIQPAKLEDSAVYLCASSLDPRGRDTEAFFGQGTRLTVV.

This clonotype was detected ten times or more. The chain is built from TRBV12-3 or TRBV12-4 and TRBJ2-2; 14 nucleotides agree with TRBD2. Germline trimming cut 6 bases from V and 8 bases from J; bases unmatched to any gene: 2. The CDR3 spans 14 residues. CDR3 sequence: CASRGLAGEGELFF. CDR3 coding DNA: TGTGCCAGCAGGGGACTAGCGGGAGAAGGGGAGCTGTTTTTT.

This clonotype was seen repeatedly, ten times or more. V and J are TRBV6-2 or TRBV6-3 and TRBJ2-4; TRBD2 might be the D (5 bases). Germline loops: CDR1 MNHEY, CDR2 SVGEGT. The CDR3 has 17 residues. Trimming removed 6 bases from V and 7 bases from J, with 25 bases in between. The CDR3, as DNA: TGTGCCAGCAGCTCCCACGGACGGGAACTTCGGCGGAACATTCAGTACTTC. Translation gives CASSSHGRELRRNIQYF.

This clonotype was observed at least ten times. V gene TRBV28 combines with J gene TRBJ2-7; 7 bases fit TRBD2. This CDR3 comprises 16 residues. CDR1 and CDR2 (germline): MDHEN, SYDVKM. Trimming removed 3 bases from V and 2 bases from J; junction bases left unmatched: 10. CDR3 bases: TGTGCCAGCAGTTTGAGTGCGGGCGGGAGCGCCTACGAGCAGTACTTC. Translation: CASSLSAGGSAYEQYF. The complete variable domain, with remaining parts taken from reference TRBV28 and TRBJ2-7, reads DVKVTQSSRYLVKRTGEKVFLECVQDMDHENMFWYRQDPGLGLRLIYFSYDVKMKEKGDIPEGYSVSREKKERFSLILESASTNQTSMYLCASSLSAGGSAYEQYFGPGTRLTVT.

This clonotype was recorded many times. This chain joins TRBV29-1 and TRBJ2-7; 10 bases are a match to TRBD2. This CDR3 spans 14 amino acids. Germline CDR1 and CDR2: SQVTM and ANQGSEA. V was clipped by 6 bases and J by 0 bases; unmatched bases: 5. The CDR3 region has the DNA TGCAGCGTCCCCCCTAGCGGGAGCTCCTACGAGCAGTACTTC. Translating gives CSVPPSGSSYEQYF.

V usage is TRBV20-1 and J usage is TRBJ1-2, with D uncertain. Trimming pared 1 base from V and 3 bases from J, leaving 6 bases between. CDR1 and CDR2 from the germline V gene are DFQATT and SNEGSKA (reference sequence). The CDR3 spans 12 residues. This CDR3 is CSARVAYYGYTF. In DNA, the CDR3 is TGCAGTGCTAGAGTAGCGTACTATGGCTACACCTTC.

The rearrangement links TRBV18 to TRBJ1-3, with D possibly TRBD1 on 6 matching bases. This CDR3 is 13 amino acids long. V lost 6 bases to trimming and J lost 3 bases, with 9 bases between them. The germline gives CDR1 KGHSH, CDR2 LQKENI. The CDR3 protein is CASSTGFGNTIYF. DNA for the CDR3: TGTGCCAGCTCGACAGGTTTTGGAAACACCATATATTTT.

In this sample, this clonotype turned up many times. The V and J genes are TRBV7-9 and TRBJ1-2, with a tentative D call TRBD1 (5 bases). This CDR3 is built from 13 residues. Trimming left V 5 bases short and J 4 bases short, with 11 bases between. The V gene's germline CDR1 is SEHNR and CDR2 FQNEAQ (reference sequence). The CDR3 nucleotides are TGTGCCAGCAGCGTGCAGGGCGTCTATGGCTACACCTTC. Encoded protein: CASSVQGVYGYTF.

This clonotype was observed many times. This chain links TRBV29-1 with TRBJ2-5; 8 bases fit TRBD1. The CDR3 loop spans 14 amino acids. V was pared by 3 bases and J by 4 bases, with 7 bases of the junction left unmatched. Looked up from germline, CDR1 is SQVTM and CDR2 is ANQGSEA. The CDR3 sequence is CSVDRTGRRETQYF. The CDR3 DNA is TGCAGCGTTGATCGGACAGGGCGACGAGAGACCCAGTACTTC.

This clonotype was observed a few times. J is TRBJ2-5 and V is TRBV20-1; TRBD2 might be the D (5 bases). The CDR3 is 14 amino acids. Germline V gene sequence: CDR1 DFQATT, CDR2 SNEGSKA (reference sequence). Trimming removed 7 bases from V and 1 base from J, with 16 bases in between. CDR3 region: CSDKGVGIQETQYF. The CDR3 DNA follows: TGCAGTGATAAGGGAGTCGGGATCCAAGAGACCCAGTACTTC.

Ten or more counts support this clonotype. V is TRBV20-1 and J is TRBJ2-7; the D gene is possibly TRBD1 (5 bases). CDR3 length equals 14 residues. Trimming removed 0 bases from V and 2 bases from J, with 11 bases in between. Germline lookup yields CDR1 DFQATT and CDR2 SNEGSKA (reference sequence). The CDR3 region is CSAREQEGTYEQYF. Here the CDR3 DNA reads TGCAGTGCTAGAGAACAGGAAGGGACCTACGAGCAGTACTTC.

This clonotype was recorded at least ten times. A much larger clone differs from this one at a single base, so this may be a read error. The rearrangement joins TRBV27 to TRBJ1-5, with 7 bases matching TRBD1. In germline, CDR1 is MNHEY, CDR2 SMNVEV (reference sequence). This CDR3 spans 14 amino acids. Trimming removed 4 bases from V and 2 bases from J; junction bases left unmatched: 2. The CDR3 loop is CASSWGQRNQPQHF. The CDR3 coding sequence is TGTGCCAGCAGTTGGGGACAGCGCAATCAGCCCCAGCATTTT.

The genes are TRBV7-2 and TRBJ1-2, with 9 bases aligning to TRBD1. Per the germline V gene, CDR1 is SGHTA and CDR2 is FQGNSA. V shed 5 bases and J 5 bases; nucleotides not matched to a gene: 9. The CDR3 loop spans 15 amino acids. Here the CDR3 DNA reads TGTGCCAGCAGCCGTGAACAGGGGGCATGGTATGGCTACACCTTC. It translates to CASSREQGAWYGYTF.

This clonotype was seen many times. V is TRBV20-1 and J is TRBJ2-7, with 7 bases fitting TRBD1. After removal of 5 bases from V and 3 bases from J, the junction contained 7 bases not matched to a gene. There are 13 residues in the CDR3. Germline V gene lookup returns CDR1 DFQATT and CDR2 SNEGSKA (reference sequence). DNA for the CDR3: TGCAGTGCTCCCGGGACAGACATCTACGAGCAGTACTTC. Residues: CSAPGTDIYEQYF.

This clonotype has a count of ten or more. V and J are TRBV29-1 and TRBJ2-5; 11 nucleotides match TRBD2. Germline V lookup: CDR1 SQVTM, CDR2 ANQGSEA. The ends lost 5 bases at V and 0 bases at J; junction bases unmatched: 14. This CDR3 spans 18 amino acids. The CDR3 region is CSVTPGGLAGGHQETQYF. DNA of the CDR3: TGCAGCGTTACCCCCGGCGGTCTAGCGGGAGGTCACCAAGAGACCCAGTACTTC.

Only a few counts were recorded for this clonotype. The CDR3 spells CASSLVPEETQYF. CDR3 nucleotide sequence: TGCGCCAGCAGCTTGGTTCCGGAAGAGACCCAGTACTTC. V gene TRBV5-1 combines with J gene TRBJ2-5; D call uncertain. There are 13 residues in the CDR3. V lost 0 bases to trimming and J lost 3 bases, with 6 bases between them. CDR1 SGHRS and CDR2 YFSETQ come from the germline V gene.

V and J are TRBV19 and TRBJ2-2; a possible D gene is TRBD1 (6 bases). CDR1 is LNHDA and CDR2 is SQIVND in the germline V gene (reference sequence). Trimming took off 9 bases at V and 1 base at J, with 15 bases between the two ends. The CDR3 is made up of 15 amino acids. CDR3 DNA: TGTGCCAGCAAGAGTCAGGGGCTGAACACCGGGGAGCTGTTTTTT. Translation gives CASKSQGLNTGELFF.

In this sample, this clonotype turned up many times. The chain has TRBV20-1 and TRBJ1-3, with TRBD1 matching over 9 bases. The CDR3 is 16 residues long. CDR1 is DFQATT, CDR2 SNEGSKA, per germline (reference sequence). Germline trimming cut 6 bases from V and 0 bases from J; bases unmatched to any gene: 9. DNA for the CDR3: TGCAGTGCCCCAACCCCGGGACAGGGCTCTGGAAACACCATATATTTT. Translating gives CSAPTPGQGSGNTIYF.

The CDR3 reads CASSPRAGAYEQYF. CDR3 DNA sequence: TGTGCCAGCTCACCACGGGCGGGAGCGTACGAGCAGTACTTC. The chain combines TRBV18 with TRBJ2-7; 7 nucleotides match TRBD2. This CDR3 is 14 amino acids long. V lost 1 base to trimming and J lost 4 bases; unmatched junction nucleotides: 4. Germline V lookup: CDR1 KGHSH, CDR2 LQKENI.

This clonotype was found once. V gene TRBV28 combines with J gene TRBJ1-5, with a possible D match to TRBD1 (6 bases). Germline V lookup: CDR1 MDHEN, CDR2 SYDVKM. The V end was cut by 1 base, the J end by 4 bases, with 14 bases between. CDR3 length: 16 amino acids. The CDR3 is CASSLSGQPLNQPQHF. The CDR3 bases are TGTGCCAGCAGTTTATCTGGACAGCCTCTGAATCAGCCCCAGCATTTT.

The chain links TRBV19 to TRBJ2-7; possible D gene TRBD1, 6 bases. The CDR3 is 13 amino acids. Germline CDR1 and CDR2: LNHDA and SQIVND (reference sequence). V was clipped by 3 bases and J by 2 bases, with 8 bases between them. Here the CDR3 reads CASSMDRTYEQYF. As DNA, the CDR3 is TGTGCCAGTAGTATGGACAGAACCTACGAGCAGTACTTC. The full variable domain, its missing parts supplied by reference TRBV19 and TRBJ2-7, is DGGITQSPKYLFRKEGQNVTLSCEQNLNHDAMYWYRQDPGQGLRLIYYSQIVNDFQKGDIAEGYSVSREKKESFPLTVTSAQKNPTAFYLCASSMDRTYEQYFGPGTRLTVT.

This clonotype appeared many times. The rearrangement joins TRBV20-1 to TRBJ1-3, with TRBD1 matching over 8 bases. The CDR3 has 14 amino acids. Per the germline V gene, CDR1 is DFQATT and CDR2 is SNEGSKA (reference sequence). J gave up 1 base and V 3 bases, and 2 bases lay outside the gene matches. The CDR3 region has the DNA TGCAGTGCTAGGGACAGGGCTTCTGGAAACACCATATATTTT. It yields the protein CSARDRASGNTIYF.

This clonotype has ten or more counts. The gene calls are TRBV29-1 and TRBJ2-4; 7 nucleotides line up with TRBD1. After removal of 4 bases from V and 5 bases from J, the junction contained 8 bases not matched to a gene. There are 14 residues in the CDR3. CDR1 and CDR2 (germline): SQVTM, ANQGSEA. CDR3 loop: CSVARTGGENIQYF. As DNA, the CDR3 is TGCAGCGTTGCCAGGACAGGTGGGGAAAACATTCAGTACTTC. The variable domain in full, completed from reference TRBV29-1 and TRBJ2-4, reads SAVISQKPSRDICQRGTSLTIQCQVDSQVTMMFWYRQQPGQSLTLIATANQGSEATYESGFVIDKFPISRPNLTFSTLTVSNMSPEDSSIYLCSVARTGGENIQYFGAGTRLSVL.

The sample holds many counts of this clonotype. The chain links TRBV7-2 to TRBJ2-6; TRBD1 might be the D (6 bases). V gave up 1 base and J gave up 4 bases, with 11 bases separating them. The CDR3 covers 16 residues. Per the germline V gene, CDR1 is SGHTA and CDR2 is FQGNSA. CDR3 region: CASSLVPGTGANVLTF. The CDR3 nucleotides read TGTGCCAGCAGCTTAGTTCCGGGGACAGGGGCCAACGTCCTGACTTTC. Complete variable domain (other parts from reference TRBV7-2 and TRBJ2-6): GAGVSQSPSNKVTEKGKDVELRCDPISGHTALYWYRQSLGQGLEFLIYFQGNSAPDKSGLPSDRFSAERTGGSVSTLTIQRTQQEDSAVYLCASSLVPGTGANVLTFGAGSRLTVL.

The rearrangement uses TRBV9 and TRBJ1-2, with TRBD1 matching 8 bases. CDR3 size: 15 residues. Trimming took 4 bases from V and 6 from J; bases not matched to a gene: 11. CDR1 and CDR2 from the germline V gene are SGDLS and YYNGEE. The CDR3 region has the DNA TGTGCCAGCAGCCCCGGACAGGGCGGAGGGGATGGCTACACCTTC. Its protein product is CASSPGQGGGDGYTF. Looking up the rest from reference TRBV9 and TRBJ1-2 gives the full variable domain: DSGVTQTPKHLITATGQRVTLRCSPRSGDLSVYWYQQSLDQGLQFLIQYYNGEERAKGNILERFSAQQFPDLHSELNLSSLELGDSALYFCASSPGQGGGDGYTFGSGTRLTVV.

V gene TRBV29-1 combines with J gene TRBJ2-2, with D unresolved. Germline lookup yields CDR1 SQVTM and CDR2 ANQGSEA. Trimming shortened V by 5 bases and J by 5 bases, and 15 bases separated the two germline ends. The CDR3 length is 14 residues. The CDR3: CSVRRASGTGELFF. As DNA, the CDR3 is TGCAGCGTTAGAAGGGCTAGTGGGACCGGGGAGCTGTTTTTT.